Below, 25 T cell receptor beta chains from the same sample are listed, as sequenced in a study of radiation and T cells in renal cell carcinoma. Data came from immunoSEQ multiplex PCR; TCRdb stores just in-frame clones and leaves some out. The profile shows 150,000 or so clones, around 89% of them singletons. Specified time point: baseline pretreatment blood. Treatment described: 15 Gy SBRT to primary tumor, nephrectomy 4 weeks later. Sequencing used blood, obtained from a patient whose treatment included radiotherapy and nephrectomy. The receptors were sampled from a woman between 65 and 79 years old with renal cell carcinoma.

This clone has just one count. CDR3 region: CASSSGTDKLNTEAFF. For the CDR3, the DNA is TGTGCCAGCAGCTCCGGGACAGATAAATTGAACACTGAAGCTTTCTTT. The rearrangement joins TRBV5-4 to TRBJ1-1; 7 bases line up with TRBD1. V trimming: 3 bases; J trimming: 0 bases; junction bases outside the gene matches: 8. Germline values: CDR1 SGHNT, CDR2 YYREEE (reference sequence). The CDR3 covers 16 residues.

This rearrangement joins TRBV1 to TRBJ1-5. TRBV1 constitutes a pseudogene. This CDR3 region has 19 residues. The CDR3 DNA reads TGCACCAGCAGCCAGGCCCCGGGACGGAGGGGATATAGCAATCAGCCCCAGCATTTT. Amino acids: CTSSQAPGRRGYSNQPQHF.

The V call is TRBV19, the J call TRBJ1-5; D remains unclear. The CDR3 contains 13 residues. Looked up from germline, CDR1 is LNHDA and CDR2 is SQIVND (reference sequence). Trimming removed 0 bases from V and 9 bases from J, with 9 bases in between. CDR3 in DNA: TGTGCCAGTAGTATAGATGCGGAATCGCCCCAGCATTTT. Translated, it gives CASSIDAESPQHF.

This rearrangement joins TRBV4-1 to TRBJ2-7, with unresolved D. Deletions cut 1 base from V and 2 bases from J, with 12 bases between. From germline, CDR1 is MGHRA and CDR2 YSYEKL. This CDR3 contains 15 residues. The CDR3 DNA follows: TGCGCCAGCAGCCAAGCAGAACCAACCACCTACGAGCAGTACTTC. Protein product: CASSQAEPTTYEQYF.

This chain's CDR3 is CASSNLLAGGSNEQFF. The CDR3 nucleotides are TGTGCCAGTAGTAACCTTCTAGCGGGGGGGTCGAATGAGCAGTTCTTC. The chain joins TRBV19 to TRBJ2-1, with 12 positions matching TRBD2. V dropped 4 bases and J dropped 7; count of bases not matched to a gene: 8. From germline, CDR1 is LNHDA and CDR2 SQIVND (reference sequence). This CDR3 contains 16 residues.

The chain uses TRBV19 and TRBJ2-7; 8 bases agree with TRBD1. V was pared by 11 bases and J by 6 bases, with 15 bases of the junction left unmatched. The CDR3 runs 14 residues. CDR1 is LNHDA, CDR2 SQIVND, per germline (reference sequence). The CDR3 sequence: CASNEAQGVGEQYF. In nucleotides, the CDR3 is TGTGCCTCCAACGAGGCACAGGGGGTCGGCGAGCAGTACTTC.

This rearrangement joins TRBV9 to TRBJ2-5; 12 bases align to TRBD2. Looked up from germline, CDR1 is SGDLS and CDR2 is YYNGEE. This CDR3 is built from 15 residues. Germline trimming cut 4 bases from V and 5 bases from J; bases unmatched to any gene: 6. CDR3 sequence: CASSNTSGGRETQYF. The DNA of the CDR3 is TGTGCCAGCAGCAACACTAGCGGGGGGAGGGAGACCCAGTACTTC.

This sequence joins TRBV18 and TRBJ2-2; D gene uncertain. The CDR3 covers 14 residues. In germline, CDR1 is KGHSH, CDR2 LQKENI. The V gene lost 3 bases and the J gene lost 0 bases, with 5 bases spanning the gap. In nucleotides, the CDR3 is TGTGCCAGCTCACCGTCGTCGAACACCGGGGAGCTGTTTTTT. This translates into CASSPSSNTGELFF.

The chain has TRBV30 and TRBJ1-2; D possibly corresponds to TRBD1 (6 bases). CDR3 length: 13 residues. The V gene's germline CDR1 is GTSNPN and CDR2 SVGIG (reference sequence). Trimming stripped 5 bases from V and 6 bases from J, with 16 bases between. The CDR3 protein is CAWGDGEGDGYTF. As DNA, the CDR3 is TGTGCCTGGGGAGATGGGGAGGGGGATGGCTACACCTTC.

V usage is TRBV21-1 and J usage is TRBJ2-7; the DNA was not used to check the table's D call, TRBD1. TRBV21-1 is deemed a pseudogene. The CDR3 consists of 17 residues. CDR3 bases: TGTGCCAGCAGCAAAGGATTTTGGGACAGGCCGTCCTACGAGCAGTACTTC. This translates into CASSKGFWDRPSYEQYF.

The chain joins TRBV7-9 to TRBJ1-1; tentatively, D is TRBD1 (5 bases). This CDR3 has 14 amino acids. Deletions cut 5 bases from V and 3 bases from J, with 13 bases between. Germline V gene data show CDR1 as SEHNR and CDR2 as FQNEAQ (reference sequence). In nucleotides, the CDR3 is TGTGCCAGCAGCCCTACAGACAGTTACACTGAAGCTTTCTTT. Translation: CASSPTDSYTEAFF.

The sample holds one count of this clone. The chain links TRBV9 to TRBJ1-5; D gene ambiguous. This CDR3 has 15 amino acids. CDR1 and CDR2 from the germline V gene are SGDLS and YYNGEE. The V end lost 0 bases, the J end lost 0 bases, and 7 bases lay between the germline ends. The CDR3 DNA reads TGTGCCAGCAGCGTAGCAGCCGGTAGCAATCAGCCCCAGCATTTT. Protein sequence: CASSVAAGSNQPQHF.

The rearrangement links TRBV7-9 to TRBJ2-2; D is unclear. The CDR3 runs to 12 residues. Trimming left V 5 bases short and J 1 base short, with 2 bases between. Germline V gene lookup returns CDR1 SEHNR and CDR2 FQNEAQ (reference sequence). CDR3 nucleotides: TGTGCCAGCAGCCGGAACACCGGGGAGCTGTTTTTT. It encodes CASSRNTGELFF.

The chain uses TRBV19 and TRBJ2-1, with 12 positions matching TRBD2. CDR3 size: 17 residues. Germline values: CDR1 LNHDA, CDR2 SQIVND (reference sequence). J lost 2 bases, V lost 3 bases, and 5 bases had no gene match. CDR3 in DNA: TGTGCCAGTAGTATCCACGGACTAGCGGGGCCCTACAATGAGCAGTTCTTC. Its translation: CASSIHGLAGPYNEQFF.

The chain couples TRBV7-3 to TRBJ2-1; no reliable D call. Germline-derived CDR1 and CDR2 are SGHTA and FQGTGA. The CDR3 runs to 12 residues. Trimming took off 5 bases at V and 10 bases at J, with 12 bases between the two ends. The CDR3 bases are TGTGCCAGCAGCGACGCGGTGGTCGAGCAGTTCTTC. This gives the protein CASSDAVVEQFF.

The chain combines TRBV13 with TRBJ1-2, with D possibly being TRBD1 (5 bases). The V end lost 4 bases, the J end lost 5 bases, and 11 bases lay between the germline ends. Germline CDR1 reads PRHDT; CDR2 reads FYEKMQ (reference sequence). The CDR3 is 13 amino acids. CDR3 in amino acids: CASSSGTAYGYTF. In nucleotides, the CDR3 is TGTGCCAGCAGCTCCGGGACGGCTTATGGCTACACCTTC.

The rearrangement joins TRBV7-8 to TRBJ1-1; 12 bases are a match to TRBD1. CDR3 length equals 16 residues. The trim removed 5 bases at V and 3 bases at J, leaving 7 bases unmatched. The germline gives CDR1 SGHVS, CDR2 FQNEAQ. For the CDR3, the DNA is TGTGCCAGCAGCCCCGGGACAGGGGGCCCTTACACTGAAGCTTTCTTT. Its translation: CASSPGTGGPYTEAFF.

This chain joins TRBV9 and TRBJ1-1; 9 bases match TRBD1. The V and J ends lost 4 bases and 4 bases, in that order; junction bases with no gene match: 11. This CDR3 comprises 16 residues. The germline V gene encodes CDR1 SGDLS and CDR2 YYNGEE. CDR3 sequence reads: CASSQSNRGQGTEAFF. CDR3 DNA: TGTGCCAGCAGCCAGTCCAACAGGGGGCAGGGCACTGAAGCTTTCTTT.

CDR3 residues: CASSQATLTDSNTGELFF. CDR3 DNA sequence: TGCGCCAGCAGCCAAGCCACCCTGACGGATTCGAACACCGGGGAGCTGTTTTTT. The rearrangement uses TRBV4-1 and TRBJ2-2; unclear D gene. Trimming left V 1 base short and J 0 bases short, with 15 bases between. The CDR3 extends over 18 amino acids. Germline V gene data show CDR1 as MGHRA and CDR2 as YSYEKL.

The V gene is TRBV9, the J gene TRBJ2-5, with 7 bases identical to TRBD1. CDR3 length: 13 residues. V shed 3 bases, J shed 5 bases, and the junction held 4 bases outside the gene matches. Germline CDR1 SGDLS, CDR2 YYNGEE. The CDR3, as DNA: TGTGCCAGCAGCGCAGGGGGTCTGGAGACCCAGTACTTC. It is translated as CASSAGGLETQYF.

There are a few counts of this clone. The chain links TRBV2 to TRBJ1-5; D not certain. CDR3 length equals 15 residues. Trimming left V 4 bases short and J 4 bases short, with 14 bases between. Germline assignment: CDR1 SNHLY and CDR2 FYNNEI. The CDR3 coding sequence is TGTGCCAGCAGTGTGTATCCCGATAGTAATCAGCCCCAGCATTTT. As protein: CASSVYPDSNQPQHF.

J is TRBJ1-2 and V is TRBV7-2, with 7 bases matching TRBD1. The CDR3 covers 14 residues. Germline V gene sequence: CDR1 SGHTA, CDR2 FQGNSA. The ends lost 5 bases at V and 3 bases at J; junction bases unmatched: 6. The CDR3 DNA follows: TGTGCCAGCAGCCCAGGGGGTCGTGACTATGGCTACACCTTC. It translates to CASSPGGRDYGYTF.

The V call is TRBV5-1, the J call TRBJ2-3; D is unresolved. Germline loops: CDR1 SGHRS, CDR2 YFSETQ. The CDR3 has 15 residues. V lost 1 base and J 6 bases, leaving 15 bases between the germline ends. CDR3 sequence reads: CASSLPRYPGDTQYF. In DNA form, the CDR3 reads TGCGCCAGCAGCTTGCCTCGTTACCCTGGGGATACGCAGTATTTT.

The chain is built from TRBV30 and TRBJ1-5; D perhaps matches TRBD1 (5 bases). The CDR3 has 14 residues. Trimming stripped 0 bases from V and 4 bases from J, with 10 bases between. Germline V gene lookup returns CDR1 GTSNPN and CDR2 SVGIG (reference sequence). The CDR3: CAWSVSGGNQPQHF. The CDR3 DNA is TGTGCCTGGAGTGTATCTGGGGGGAATCAGCCCCAGCATTTT.

The genes are TRBV5-1 and TRBJ2-1, with D hard to call. V was trimmed by 0 bases and J by 3 bases, leaving 13 bases between them. The CDR3 is made up of 16 amino acids. In germline, CDR1 is SGHRS, CDR2 YFSETQ. CDR3 region: CASSLVLMTDYNEQFF. As DNA, the CDR3 is TGCGCCAGCAGCTTGGTCCTAATGACCGACTACAATGAGCAGTTCTTC.